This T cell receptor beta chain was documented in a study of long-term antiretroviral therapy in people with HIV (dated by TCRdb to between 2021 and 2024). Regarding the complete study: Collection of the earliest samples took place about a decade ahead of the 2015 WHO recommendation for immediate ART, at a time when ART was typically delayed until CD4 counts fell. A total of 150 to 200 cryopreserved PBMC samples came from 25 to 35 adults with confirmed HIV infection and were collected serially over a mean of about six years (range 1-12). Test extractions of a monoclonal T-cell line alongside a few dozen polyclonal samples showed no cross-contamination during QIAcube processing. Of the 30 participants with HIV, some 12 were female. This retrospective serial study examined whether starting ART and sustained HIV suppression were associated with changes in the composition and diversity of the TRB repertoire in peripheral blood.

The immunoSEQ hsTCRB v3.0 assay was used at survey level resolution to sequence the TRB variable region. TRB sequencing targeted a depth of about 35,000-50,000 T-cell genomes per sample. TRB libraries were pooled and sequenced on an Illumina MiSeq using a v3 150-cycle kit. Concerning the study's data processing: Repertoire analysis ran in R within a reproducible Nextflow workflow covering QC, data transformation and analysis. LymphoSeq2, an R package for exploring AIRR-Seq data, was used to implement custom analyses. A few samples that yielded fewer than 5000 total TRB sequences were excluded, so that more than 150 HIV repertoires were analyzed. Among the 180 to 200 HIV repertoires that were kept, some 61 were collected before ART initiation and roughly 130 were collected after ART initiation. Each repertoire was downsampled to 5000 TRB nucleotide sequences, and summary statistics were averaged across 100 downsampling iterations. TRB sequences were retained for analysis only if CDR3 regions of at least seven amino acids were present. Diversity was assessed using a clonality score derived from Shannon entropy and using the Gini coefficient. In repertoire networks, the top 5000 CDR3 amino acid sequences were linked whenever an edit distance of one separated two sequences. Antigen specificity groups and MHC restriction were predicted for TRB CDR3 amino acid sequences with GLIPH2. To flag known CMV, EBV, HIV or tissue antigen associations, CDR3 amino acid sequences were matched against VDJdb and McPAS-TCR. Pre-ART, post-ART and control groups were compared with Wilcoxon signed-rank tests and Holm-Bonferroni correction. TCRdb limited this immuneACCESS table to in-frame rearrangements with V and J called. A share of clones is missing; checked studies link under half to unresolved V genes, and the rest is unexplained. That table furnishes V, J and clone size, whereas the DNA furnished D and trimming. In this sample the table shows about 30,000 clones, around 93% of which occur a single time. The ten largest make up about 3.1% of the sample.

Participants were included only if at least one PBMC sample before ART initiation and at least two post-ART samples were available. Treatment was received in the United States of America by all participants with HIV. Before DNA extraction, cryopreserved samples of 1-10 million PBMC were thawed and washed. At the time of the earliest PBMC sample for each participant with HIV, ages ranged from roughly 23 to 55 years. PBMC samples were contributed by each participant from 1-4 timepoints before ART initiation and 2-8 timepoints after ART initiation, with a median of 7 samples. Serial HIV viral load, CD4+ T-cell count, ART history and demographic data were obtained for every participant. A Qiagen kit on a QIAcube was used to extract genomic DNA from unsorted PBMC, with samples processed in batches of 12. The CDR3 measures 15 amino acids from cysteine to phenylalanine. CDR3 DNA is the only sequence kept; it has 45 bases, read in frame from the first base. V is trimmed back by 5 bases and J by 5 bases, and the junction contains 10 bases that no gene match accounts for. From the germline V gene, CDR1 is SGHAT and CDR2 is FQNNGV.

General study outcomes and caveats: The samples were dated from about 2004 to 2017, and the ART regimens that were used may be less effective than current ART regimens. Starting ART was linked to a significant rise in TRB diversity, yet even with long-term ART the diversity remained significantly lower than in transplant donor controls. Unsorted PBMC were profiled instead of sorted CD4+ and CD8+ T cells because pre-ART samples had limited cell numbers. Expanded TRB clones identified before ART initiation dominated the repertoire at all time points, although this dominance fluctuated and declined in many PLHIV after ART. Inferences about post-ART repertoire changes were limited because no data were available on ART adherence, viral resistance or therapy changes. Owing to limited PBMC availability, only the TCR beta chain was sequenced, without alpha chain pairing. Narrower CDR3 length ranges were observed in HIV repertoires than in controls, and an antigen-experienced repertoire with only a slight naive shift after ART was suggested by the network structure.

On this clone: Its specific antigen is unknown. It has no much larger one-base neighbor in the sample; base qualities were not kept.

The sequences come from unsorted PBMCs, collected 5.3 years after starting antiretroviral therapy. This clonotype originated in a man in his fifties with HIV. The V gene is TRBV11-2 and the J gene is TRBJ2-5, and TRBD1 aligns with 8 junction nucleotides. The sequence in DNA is TGTGCCAGCAGCCTGACAGGGGTCTACGGGGAGACCCAGTACTTC. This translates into CASSLTGVYGETQYF.